This is a list of T cell receptor beta chains from one sample in a study of shared clonotypes between healthy human individuals. Profiling relied on immunoSEQ multiplex PCR, and the TCRdb table lists in-frame clones only, not all of them. The profile shows 2 million to 2.5 million clones, 90% to 96% of them singletons. Sequencing was done on a sample of naive CD4+ T cells sorted from blood. Receptors originate from a man between 18 and 35 years old in good health. Each CDR3 is given with its conserved first and last residue. The order of the fields is clone size, J gene, V gene, D gene, CDR3 protein, CDR3 DNA. A D gene is named only where the DNA matches it firmly. Not every row has a clone size; where given, it reads once, few, many or a size class.

clone_size: NA; j_call: TRBJ1-1; v_call: TRBV12-5; d_call: NA; cdr3_aa: CASGLPTTGNTEAFF; cdr3_nt: TGTGCTAGTGGTTTGCCGACGACAGGGAACACTGAAGCTTTCTTT
clone_size: NA; j_call: TRBJ2-3; v_call: TRBV28; d_call: TRBD1; cdr3_aa: CASSFQGVRTDTQYF; cdr3_nt: TGTGCCAGCAGTTTTCAGGGGGTGCGTACAGATACGCAGTATTTT
clone_size: NA; j_call: TRBJ1-1; v_call: TRBV7-3; d_call: NA; cdr3_aa: CASSPTGDGTEAFF; cdr3_nt: TGTGCCAGCAGCCCTACGGGGGACGGCACTGAAGCTTTCTTT
clone_size: NA; j_call: TRBJ2-2; v_call: TRBV9; d_call: TRBD2; cdr3_aa: CASSVSGRNTGELFF; cdr3_nt: TGTGCCAGCAGCGTTAGCGGGCGTAACACCGGGGAGCTGTTTTTT
clone_size: NA; j_call: TRBJ2-1; v_call: TRBV6-5; d_call: TRBD1; cdr3_aa: CASSYPGQHNEQFF; cdr3_nt: TGTGCCAGCAGTTACCCGGGACAGCACAATGAGCAGTTCTTC
clone_size: once; j_call: TRBJ1-1; v_call: TRBV28; d_call: NA; cdr3_aa: CASSFLLVRAEAFF; cdr3_nt: TGTGCCAGCAGTTTCCTTCTCGTGAGGGCTGAAGCTTTCTTT
clone_size: NA; j_call: TRBJ1-5; v_call: TRBV23-1; d_call: NA; cdr3_aa: CASSQGWSFSWRDYSNQPQHF; cdr3_nt: TGCGCCAGCAGTCAGGGATGGAGTTTTTCTTGGCGCGATTATAGCAATCAGCCCCAGCATTTT
clone_size: NA; j_call: TRBJ1-1; v_call: TRBV27; d_call: NA; cdr3_aa: CASSLSTGNTEAFF; cdr3_nt: TGTGCCAGCAGTTTATCGACTGGAAACACTGAAGCTTTCTTT
clone_size: NA; j_call: TRBJ1-1; v_call: TRBV18; d_call: TRBD1; cdr3_aa: CASSLLADRSTEAFF; cdr3_nt: TGTGCCAGCTCACTTCTCGCGGACAGGAGCACTGAAGCTTTCTTT
clone_size: NA; j_call: TRBJ2-2; v_call: TRBV30; d_call: NA; cdr3_aa: CAWSPWETGELFF; cdr3_nt: TGTGCCTGGAGTCCTTGGGAGACCGGGGAGCTGTTTTTT
clone_size: NA; j_call: TRBJ2-7; v_call: TRBV5-1; d_call: NA; cdr3_aa: CASSLAEGAYEQYF; cdr3_nt: TGCGCCAGCAGCTTGGCCGAGGGGGCCTACGAGCAGTACTTC
clone_size: NA; j_call: TRBJ2-2; v_call: TRBV7-9; d_call: NA; cdr3_aa: CASSRSGTGNTGELFF; cdr3_nt: TGTGCCAGCAGCCGAAGCGGGACAGGGAACACCGGGGAGCTGTTTTTT
clone_size: NA; j_call: TRBJ1-6; v_call: TRBV7-8; d_call: TRBD1; cdr3_aa: CASSLASGTGNSPLHF; cdr3_nt: TGTGCCAGCAGCTTGGCCTCCGGGACAGGGAATTCACCCCTCCACTTT
clone_size: few; j_call: TRBJ1-5; v_call: TRBV27; d_call: NA; cdr3_aa: CASSSYQPQHF; cdr3_nt: TGTGCCAGCAGTTCTTATCAGCCCCAGCATTTT
clone_size: NA; j_call: TRBJ1-2; v_call: TRBV18; d_call: TRBD1; cdr3_aa: CASSPGTEYGYTF; cdr3_nt: TGTGCCAGCTCACCAGGGACAGAGTATGGCTACACCTTC
clone_size: NA; j_call: TRBJ1-6; v_call: TRBV7-2; d_call: TRBD1; cdr3_aa: CASTSTGGHNSPLHF; cdr3_nt: TGTGCCAGCACCTCGACAGGGGGACATAATTCACCCCTCCACTTT
clone_size: NA; j_call: TRBJ1-6; v_call: TRBV30; d_call: TRBD1; cdr3_aa: CAWRLTGENSPLHF; cdr3_nt: TGTGCCTGGAGGCTGACAGGGGAGAATTCACCCCTCCACTTT
clone_size: NA; j_call: TRBJ1-1; v_call: TRBV5-1; d_call: NA; cdr3_aa: CASSDNTEAFF; cdr3_nt: TGCGCCAGTTCAGACAACACTGAAGCTTTCTTT
clone_size: NA; j_call: TRBJ1-1; v_call: TRBV18; d_call: TRBD1; cdr3_aa: CASSPQQGMNTEAFF; cdr3_nt: TGTGCCAGCTCACCACAACAGGGGATGAACACTGAAGCTTTCTTT
clone_size: NA; j_call: TRBJ2-1; v_call: TRBV6-5; d_call: TRBD2; cdr3_aa: CASSRLAGGGNEQFF; cdr3_nt: TGTGCCAGCAGCCGACTAGCGGGAGGCGGGAATGAGCAGTTCTTC
clone_size: NA; j_call: TRBJ2-7; v_call: TRBV10-3; d_call: NA; cdr3_aa: CAISAGNSYEQYF; cdr3_nt: TGTGCCATCAGTGCCGGCAACTCCTACGAGCAGTACTTC
clone_size: NA; j_call: TRBJ2-1; v_call: TRBV5-4; d_call: NA; cdr3_aa: CASSASEGPRFPSYNEQFF; cdr3_nt: TGTGCCAGCAGCGCATCCGAAGGCCCCAGGTTCCCTTCCTACAATGAGCAGTTCTTC
clone_size: NA; j_call: TRBJ2-3; v_call: TRBV18; d_call: TRBD2; cdr3_aa: CAGRTSGIADTQYF; cdr3_nt: TGTGCCGGGAGGACTAGCGGGATTGCAGATACGCAGTATTTT
clone_size: NA; j_call: TRBJ1-5; v_call: TRBV10-2; d_call: NA; cdr3_aa: CASSENDRWDQPQHF; cdr3_nt: TGCGCCAGCAGTGAGAATGACAGGTGGGACCAGCCCCAGCATTTT
clone_size: NA; j_call: TRBJ1-5; v_call: TRBV29-1; d_call: NA; cdr3_aa: CSVAGQWPQPQHF; cdr3_nt: TGCAGCGTGGCCGGACAGTGGCCTCAGCCCCAGCATTTT
clone_size: NA; j_call: TRBJ1-6; v_call: TRBV2; d_call: TRBD1; cdr3_aa: CASSPPGTGDSPLHF; cdr3_nt: TGTGCCAGCAGCCCCCCCGGGACAGGGGATTCACCCCTCCACTTT
clone_size: NA; j_call: TRBJ2-6; v_call: TRBV7-9; d_call: NA; cdr3_aa: CASSAYSPSRANVLTF; cdr3_nt: TGTGCCAGCAGCGCCTATTCCCCTTCGCGGGCCAACGTCCTGACTTTC
clone_size: NA; j_call: TRBJ1-5; v_call: TRBV6-5; d_call: TRBD1; cdr3_aa: CASSYSQGGGQPQHF; cdr3_nt: TGTGCCAGCAGTTACTCCCAGGGGGGCGGTCAGCCCCAGCATTTT
clone_size: once; j_call: TRBJ2-5; v_call: TRBV7-9; d_call: NA; cdr3_aa: CASSLRQETQYF; cdr3_nt: TGTGCCAGCAGTCTCCGTCAAGAGACCCAGTACTTC
clone_size: NA; j_call: TRBJ2-1; v_call: TRBV6-4; d_call: NA; cdr3_aa: CASSAEFGGEQFF; cdr3_nt: TGTGCCAGCAGTGCCGAATTCGGTGGAGAGCAGTTCTTC
clone_size: NA; j_call: TRBJ2-2; v_call: TRBV10-3; d_call: NA; cdr3_aa: CAINKQGIEQELFF; cdr3_nt: TGTGCCATCAATAAACAGGGAATTGAGCAGGAGCTGTTTTTT
clone_size: NA; j_call: TRBJ2-7; v_call: TRBV6-1; d_call: NA; cdr3_aa: CASLDFRSYEQYF; cdr3_nt: TGTGCCAGCCTGGACTTTCGAAGCTACGAGCAGTACTTC
clone_size: NA; j_call: TRBJ2-2; v_call: TRBV10-3; d_call: NA; cdr3_aa: CAITSGEDTGELFF; cdr3_nt: TGTGCCATCACGTCCGGCGAGGACACCGGGGAGCTGTTTTTT
clone_size: NA; j_call: TRBJ2-5; v_call: TRBV7-6; d_call: NA; cdr3_aa: CASSLGRTQETQYF; cdr3_nt: TGTGCCAGCAGCTTAGGACGGACCCAAGAGACCCAGTACTTC
clone_size: NA; j_call: TRBJ2-1; v_call: TRBV6-1; d_call: NA; cdr3_aa: CASSEFERERQFF; cdr3_nt: TGTGCCAGCAGTGAATTCGAACGGGAGCGGCAGTTCTTC
clone_size: NA; j_call: TRBJ1-5; v_call: TRBV5-6; d_call: NA; cdr3_aa: CASSFMGQGNQPQHF; cdr3_nt: TGTGCCAGCAGCTTCATGGGGCAGGGCAATCAGCCCCAGCATTTT
clone_size: few; j_call: TRBJ1-2; v_call: TRBV10-3; d_call: NA; cdr3_aa: CAISERRGLANYGYTF; cdr3_nt: TGTGCCATCAGTGAGAGAAGGGGGTTAGCTAACTATGGCTACACCTTC
clone_size: once; j_call: TRBJ2-1; v_call: TRBV6-1; d_call: TRBD2; cdr3_aa: CASSELAGGNNEQFF; cdr3_nt: TGTGCCAGCAGTGAACTAGCGGGGGGTAACAATGAGCAGTTCTTC
clone_size: NA; j_call: TRBJ2-3; v_call: TRBV7-2; d_call: NA; cdr3_aa: CASSPGASGNTDTQYF; cdr3_nt: TGTGCCAGCAGCCCCGGCGCGAGCGGTAACACAGATACGCAGTATTTT
clone_size: NA; j_call: TRBJ1-5; v_call: TRBV6-1; d_call: TRBD1; cdr3_aa: CASSEDRGRNQPQHF; cdr3_nt: TGTGCCAGCAGTGAAGACAGGGGACGCAATCAGCCCCAGCATTTT
clone_size: NA; j_call: TRBJ2-7; v_call: TRBV28; d_call: TRBD2; cdr3_aa: CASKTGGSSYEQYF; cdr3_nt: TGTGCCAGCAAAACCGGGGGGAGCTCCTACGAGCAGTACTTC
clone_size: NA; j_call: TRBJ2-3; v_call: TRBV7-9; d_call: TRBD2; cdr3_aa: CASSLLSSGSSTDTQYF; cdr3_nt: TGTGCCAGCAGCTTATTGTCAAGCGGGAGTAGCACAGATACGCAGTATTTT
clone_size: NA; j_call: TRBJ1-3; v_call: TRBV25-1; d_call: NA; cdr3_aa: CASGGPISGNTIYF; cdr3_nt: TGTGCCAGTGGGGGACCGATCTCTGGAAACACCATATATTTT
clone_size: NA; j_call: TRBJ2-1; v_call: TRBV2; d_call: NA; cdr3_aa: CASRGYNEQFF; cdr3_nt: TGTGCCAGCAGGGGTTACAATGAGCAGTTCTTC
clone_size: NA; j_call: TRBJ2-7; v_call: TRBV5-6; d_call: TRBD2; cdr3_aa: CASSLARGGAYEQYF; cdr3_nt: TGTGCCAGCAGCTTGGCTCGCGGGGGGGCCTACGAGCAGTACTTC
clone_size: NA; j_call: TRBJ2-5; v_call: TRBV5-1; d_call: TRBD1; cdr3_aa: CASKRGQGETQYF; cdr3_nt: TGCGCCAGCAAGAGGGGGCAAGGAGAGACCCAGTACTTC
clone_size: NA; j_call: TRBJ1-2; v_call: TRBV27; d_call: NA; cdr3_aa: CASSLGSPNYGYTF; cdr3_nt: TGTGCCAGCAGTTTGGGCAGTCCTAACTATGGCTACACCTTC
clone_size: NA; j_call: TRBJ1-1; v_call: TRBV4-1; d_call: TRBD1; cdr3_aa: CASSRQGMRNTEAFF; cdr3_nt: TGCGCCAGCAGCCGACAGGGGATGAGGAACACTGAAGCTTTCTTT
clone_size: few; j_call: TRBJ1-6; v_call: TRBV7-9; d_call: NA; cdr3_aa: CASSWTANSPLHF; cdr3_nt: TGTGCCAGCAGCTGGACAGCCAATTCACCCCTCCACTTT
clone_size: NA; j_call: TRBJ1-1; v_call: TRBV10-3; d_call: NA; cdr3_aa: CAISEPGTEAFF; cdr3_nt: TGTGCCATCAGTGAGCCGGGCACTGAAGCTTTCTTT
clone_size: NA; j_call: TRBJ2-7; v_call: TRBV5-6; d_call: TRBD2; cdr3_aa: CASSLGWTSGNYEQYF; cdr3_nt: TGTGCCAGCAGCTTGGGATGGACTAGCGGGAACTACGAGCAGTACTTC
clone_size: NA; j_call: TRBJ1-1; v_call: TRBV28; d_call: NA; cdr3_aa: CASSTPTTANTEAFF; cdr3_nt: TGTGCCAGCAGCACGCCCACGACAGCTAACACTGAAGCTTTCTTT